These 31 T cell receptor beta chains share one sample of origin, sequenced in a study of molecular identifiers for immune sequencing clone quantification. TCRdb reprocessed the PCR reads via MiXCR and lists one record per CDR3 protein. The sample records about 510,000 distinct CDR3 sequences, about a fifth being singletons. Sequenced sample: naive CD8+ T cells from blood, with Jurkat cell RNA spiked in. Stated subset: FACS-sorted CD8+CD4-CCR7+CD45RA+ naive T cells. Receptor source: a human donor in good health. Some libraries in this study had Jurkat cell RNA spiked in.

This clonotype was counted only a few times. This chain joins TRBV6-6 and TRBJ1-1, with D perhaps matching TRBD1 (5 bases). The CDR3 is 14 amino acids. Trimming removed 7 bases at V and 6 bases at J, with 18 bases between. Looked up from germline, CDR1 is MNHNY and CDR2 is SVGAGI (reference sequence). This CDR3 reads CASIEGGRGAEAFF. The DNA for the CDR3 is TGTGCCAGCATCGAGGGAGGGAGGGGCGCTGAAGCTTTCTTT.

This clonotype was seen more than once but under ten times. The genes are TRBV4-1 and TRBJ2-2; 15 nucleotides line up with TRBD2. The germline CDR1 and CDR2 sequences are MGHRA and YSYEKL. The CDR3 is 18 residues long. J gave up 5 bases and V 4 bases, and 8 bases lay outside the gene matches. CDR3 region: CASSPGLAGGFGTGELFF. CDR3 nucleotide sequence: TGCGCCAGCAGCCCCGGACTAGCGGGGGGGTTTGGTACCGGGGAGCTGTTTTTT.

On this clonotype itself: It is likely a read error, because the conserved phenylalanine at the end of the CDR3 is missing. The chain carries TRBV30 and TRBJ2-1; unclear D gene. Trimming removed 4 bases at V and 8 bases at J, with 30 bases between. CDR3 length: 18 amino acids. Germline CDR1 is GTSNPN and CDR2 is SVGIG (reference sequence). CDR3: CAWTTGSSVSYRPDEQFL. The CDR3 DNA follows: TGTGCCTGGACCACTGGGTCATCAGTATCCTATCGCCCCGATGAGCAGTTCCTC.

As regards this clonotype: A much larger clone differs from this one at a single base, so this may be a read error. The rearrangement uses TRBV3-1 and TRBJ2-2, with 7 bases lining up with TRBD2. Per the germline V gene, CDR1 is LGHDT and CDR2 is YNNKEL (reference sequence). The trim removed 4 bases at V and 3 bases at J, leaving 8 bases unmatched. The CDR3 extends over 16 amino acids. CDR3 loop: CASSLSGASYTGELFF. The CDR3 nucleotides read TGTGCCAGCAGCCTAAGCGGGGCTTCCTACACCGGGGAGCTGTTTTTT.

This clonotype was recorded at least ten times. The gene calls are TRBV5-4 and TRBJ2-5, with D possibly matching TRBD1 (5 bases). CDR1 and CDR2 from the germline V gene are SGHNT and YYREEE (reference sequence). Trimming took 1 base from V and 0 from J, leaving 13 bases between them. The CDR3 runs to 16 residues. CDR3 amino acids: CASSLTWGTNQETQYF. The CDR3 DNA follows: TGTGCCAGCAGCTTGACATGGGGCACAAACCAAGAGACCCAGTACTTC.

This clonotype was seen a few times. The rearrangement joins TRBV30 to TRBJ2-3; no firm D call. V shed 1 base and J shed 3 bases, with 2 bases lying between them. The CDR3 loop spans 11 amino acids. CDR1 is GTSNPN and CDR2 is SVGIG in the germline V gene (reference sequence). The CDR3 here is CAWSETDTQYF. In nucleotides, the CDR3 is TGTGCCTGGAGTGAAACAGATACGCAGTATTTT.

This clonotype was observed a handful of times. This rearrangement joins TRBV20-1 to TRBJ2-7; 7 nucleotides match TRBD2. This CDR3 comprises 15 residues. Germline CDR1 is DFQATT and CDR2 is SNEGSKA (reference sequence). V shed 2 bases and J 3 bases; nucleotides not matched to a gene: 10. CDR3 loop: CSARNQAGFVYEQYF. The CDR3, as DNA: TGCAGTGCTAGAAATCAAGCGGGATTCGTCTACGAGCAGTACTTC.

This chain uses TRBV4-3 with TRBJ1-2; D is uncertain. This CDR3 is 15 amino acids long. Germline-derived CDR1 and CDR2 are LGHNA and YSLEER. The V and J ends lost 4 bases and 0 bases respectively, with 12 bases between them. CDR3 sequence reads: CASSRQQITNYGYTF. The CDR3 nucleotides read TGCGCCAGCAGCCGGCAGCAGATAACTAACTATGGCTACACCTTC.

This clonotype was detected ten times or more. V usage is TRBV5-6 and J usage is TRBJ2-5; D tentatively fits TRBD1 or TRBD2 (5 bases each). Germline CDR1 is SGHDT and CDR2 is YYEEEE. CDR3 size: 13 residues. The ends were cut back, 4 bases at V and 5 bases at J, with 12 bases in the middle. CDR3 in DNA: TGTGCCAGCAGCGGGACCTCCCTCGAGACCCAGTACTTC. Amino acids: CASSGTSLETQYF.

V and J are TRBV11-2 and TRBJ2-7, with TRBD1 matching over 8 bases. Trimming removed 5 bases from V and 2 bases from J; junction bases left unmatched: 11. The length of the CDR3 is 16 residues. In germline, CDR1 is SGHAT, CDR2 FQNNGV. CDR3: CASSPFRTGMAYEQYF. For the CDR3, the DNA is TGTGCCAGCAGCCCTTTCCGGACAGGGATGGCCTACGAGCAGTACTTC. The full variable domain, with the rest looked up from reference TRBV11-2 and TRBJ2-7, is EAGVAQSPRYKIIEKRQSVAFWCNPISGHATLYWYQQILGQGPKLLIQFQNNGVVDDSQLPKDRFSAERLKGVDSTLKIQPAKLEDSAVYLCASSPFRTGMAYEQYFGPGTRLTVT.

A remark on this clonotype: Since no conserved phenylalanine or tryptophan closes the CDR3, a read error is the likely cause. This chain connects TRBV20-1 to TRBJ2-3; TRBD2 agrees at 10 bases. In germline, CDR1 is DFQATT, CDR2 SNEGSKA (reference sequence). The V segment lost 2 bases and the J segment 0 bases; nucleotides outside the gene matches: 8. The CDR3 is 17 residues long. CDR3 sequence reads: CSARHSGGILSTDTQYS. For the CDR3, the DNA is TGCAGTGCTAGACATAGCGGGGGGATTTTGAGCACAGATACGCAGTATTCT.

This clonotype was found a few times. V gene TRBV2 combines with J gene TRBJ2-7; a weak D match, TRBD2 (5 bases). Germline CDR1 reads SNHLY; CDR2 reads FYNNEI. The V and J ends lost 6 bases and 0 bases respectively, with 15 bases between them. The CDR3 length is 15 residues. CDR3 in DNA: TGTGCCAGCAGACTCGGACTCGGCCCCTCCTACGAGCAGTACTTC. Translating it yields CASRLGLGPSYEQYF.

V is TRBV20-1 and J is TRBJ2-7, with TRBD2 matching 7 bases. The CDR3 is 13 amino acids. The J segment lost 3 bases and the V segment lost 4 bases, leaving 6 bases of the junction unmatched. Germline CDR1 is DFQATT and CDR2 is SNEGSKA (reference sequence). CDR3 in amino acids: CSAKAGRYYEQYF. The CDR3 region has the DNA TGCAGTGCTAAAGCGGGACGGTACTACGAGCAGTACTTC.

This clonotype was counted only a few times. J is TRBJ2-5 and V is TRBV12-3 or TRBV12-4; 9 bases agree with TRBD1. Germline trimming cut 7 bases from V and 5 bases from J; bases unmatched to any gene: 8. The CDR3 consists of 14 residues. The CDR3 coding sequence is TGTGCCAGCAAAATACAGGGGGCGCGGGAGACCCAGTACTTC. Translation gives CASKIQGARETQYF.

Only one count was recorded for this clonotype. The chain links TRBV28 to TRBJ2-7; TRBD2 agrees at 7 bases. After removal of 5 bases from V and 6 bases from J, the junction contained 13 bases not matched to a gene. Germline values: CDR1 MDHEN, CDR2 SYDVKM. The CDR3 extends over 15 amino acids. CDR3 amino acids: CASSPRAGGRSEQYF. Here the CDR3 DNA reads TGTGCCAGCAGTCCCCGGGCGGGCGGGAGAAGCGAGCAGTACTTC.

This clonotype was picked up a small number of times. The CDR3 region has the DNA TGTGCCAGCAGCTTACTGGACGGAGACGCTCGAGCCGAGCAGTACTTC. Protein product: CASSLLDGDARAEQYF. This chain uses TRBV7-8 with TRBJ2-7; D gene uncertain. Trimming pared 2 bases from V and 6 bases from J, leaving 20 bases between. Germline assignment: CDR1 SGHVS and CDR2 FQNEAQ. The CDR3 has 16 amino acids.

This clonotype was recorded at least ten times. The CDR3 sequence: CASRPGQGDTEAFF. CDR3 nucleotide sequence: TGCGCCAGCAGGCCAGGACAGGGTGACACTGAAGCTTTCTTT. V usage is TRBV5-1 and J usage is TRBJ1-1; 8 nucleotides align to TRBD1. In germline, CDR1 is SGHRS, CDR2 YFSETQ. The length of the CDR3 is 14 residues. J gave up 3 bases and V 5 bases, and 6 bases lay outside the gene matches.

This clonotype was seen at least ten times. V is TRBV7-9 and J is TRBJ1-5; a possible D gene is TRBD1 (5 bases). The CDR3 totals 16 residues. Trimming removed 4 bases at V and 0 bases at J, with 13 bases between. Germline V gene lookup returns CDR1 SEHNR and CDR2 FQNEAQ (reference sequence). CDR3 amino acids: CASSSPGDDSNQPQHF. CDR3 coding DNA: TGTGCCAGCAGCTCTCCTGGGGACGATAGCAATCAGCCCCAGCATTTT.

The table lists this clonotype with a few counts. This chain uses TRBV5-4 with TRBJ1-1; D possibly corresponds to TRBD1 (6 bases). V was cut by 0 bases and J by 8 bases, with 8 bases left in between. The germline gives CDR1 SGHNT, CDR2 YYREEE (reference sequence). This CDR3 has 12 amino acids. Written as DNA, the CDR3 is TGTGCCAGCAGCTTGGAAACAGGGGAAGCTTTCTTT. It translates to CASSLETGEAFF.

The table lists this clonotype with many counts. The genes are TRBV7-9 and TRBJ2-7; possibly TRBD2 for D (6 bases). The CDR3 is made up of 14 amino acids. Trimming shortened V by 5 bases and J by 3 bases, and 14 bases separated the two germline ends. Looked up from germline, CDR1 is SEHNR and CDR2 is FQNEAQ (reference sequence). The CDR3 region has the DNA TGTGCCAGCAGCCCCGGAGGGGTTTACTACGAGCAGTACTTC. It translates to CASSPGGVYYEQYF. The full variable domain, its missing parts supplied by reference TRBV7-9 and TRBJ2-7, is DTGVSQNPRHKITKRGQNVTFRCDPISEHNRLYWYRQTLGQGPEFLTYFQNEAQLEKSRLLSDRFSAERPKGSFSTLEIQRTEQGDSAMYLCASSPGGVYYEQYFGPGTRLTVT.

The chain uses TRBV19 and TRBJ2-7; TRBD1 matches at 7 bases. V shed 10 bases, J shed 3 bases, and the junction held 6 bases outside the gene matches. Germline CDR1 reads LNHDA; CDR2 reads SQIVND (reference sequence). The CDR3 is 12 amino acids. The CDR3 spells CATRQGNYEQYF. DNA of the CDR3: TGTGCCACCCGACAGGGCAACTACGAGCAGTACTTC.

This clonotype was detected only a few times. The chain joins TRBV12-5 to TRBJ2-3; no definite D call. The CDR3 is 17 amino acids. The V gene's germline CDR1 is LGHNT and CDR2 FRNRAP. Trimming removed 2 bases at V and 0 bases at J, with 15 bases between. The CDR3 DNA reads as TGTGCTAGTGGTTTGACCCGGTCTCGCGGTAGCACAGATACGCAGTATTTT. This encodes CASGLTRSRGSTDTQYF.

Many counts were recorded for this clonotype. The V and J genes are TRBV7-9 and TRBJ1-6, with D uncertain. This CDR3 region has 15 residues. The V end lost 5 bases, the J end lost 7 bases, and 15 bases lay between the germline ends. CDR1 and CDR2 (germline): SEHNR, FQNEAQ (reference sequence). CDR3 region: CASSQPPGRNSPLHF. The CDR3 DNA reads TGTGCCAGCAGCCAACCACCGGGCAGAAATTCACCCCTCCACTTT. The full variable domain, rest sourced from reference TRBV7-9 and TRBJ1-6, is DTGVSQNPRHKITKRGQNVTFRCDPISEHNRLYWYRQTLGQGPEFLTYFQNEAQLEKSRLLSDRFSAERPKGSFSTLEIQRTEQGDSAMYLCASSQPPGRNSPLHFGNGTRLTVT.

Comment on this clonotype: This may stem from a read error, because a much larger clone lies one nucleotide away. This chain connects TRBV7-9 to TRBJ2-6; D is perhaps TRBD1 (6 bases). Looked up from germline, CDR1 is SEHNR and CDR2 is FQNEAQ (reference sequence). This CDR3 has 18 amino acids. The V end was cut by 5 bases, the J end by 1 base, with 18 bases between. CDR3 in amino acids: CASSNTDRTKSGANVLTF. The CDR3 DNA follows: TGTGCCAGCAGCAACACGGACAGAACTAAGTCTGGGGCCAACGTCCTGACTTTC.

The rearrangement joins TRBV19 to TRBJ1-5, with D unclear. V lost 3 bases to trimming and J lost 9 bases, with 12 bases between them. The CDR3 is 13 residues long. The V gene's germline CDR1 is LNHDA and CDR2 SQIVND (reference sequence). Here the CDR3 DNA reads TGTGCCAGTAGTATTCGGAGCGTACGGCCCCAGCATTTT. Protein: CASSIRSVRPQHF.

This clonotype showed up many times. The chain links TRBV14 to TRBJ1-1; D is possibly TRBD1 (5 bases). The germline V gene encodes CDR1 SGHDN and CDR2 FVKESK. V was trimmed by 4 bases and J by 3 bases, leaving 9 bases between them. The CDR3 contains 13 residues. DNA for the CDR3: TGTGCCAGCAGCCGAAGACAGCACACTGAAGCTTTCTTT. Its protein is CASSRRQHTEAFF.

This clonotype was detected a few times. The J gene is TRBJ2-5, the V gene TRBV4-1, with a weak D call TRBD2 (6 bases). The V gene's germline CDR1 is MGHRA and CDR2 YSYEKL. Between the trimmed V and J ends, which lost 3 bases and 3 bases, there was a span of 14 bases. This CDR3 contains 15 residues. The DNA for the CDR3 is TGCGCCAGCAGCCACCGGGGACTTTCCGAAGAGACCCAGTACTTC. Its protein is CASSHRGLSEETQYF.

V gene TRBV19 combines with J gene TRBJ2-5; 10 bases fit TRBD1. Unmatched junction bases numbered 7, after V lost 4 bases and J lost 5 bases. Germline values: CDR1 LNHDA, CDR2 SQIVND (reference sequence). This CDR3 region has 15 residues. CDR3 region: CASSTRDRGSETQYF. The CDR3 bases are TGTGCCAGTAGTACCCGGGACAGGGGTTCCGAGACCCAGTACTTC.

As for this clonotype: A much larger clone differs by one base, so this may be a read error. The chain couples TRBV19 to TRBJ1-1; TRBD1 might be the D (5 bases). CDR1 is LNHDA, CDR2 SQIVND, per germline (reference sequence). There are 14 residues in the CDR3. The CDR3 here is CASSISSRGTEALF. Here the CDR3 DNA reads TGTGCCAGTAGTATAAGCTCCCGGGGGACTGAAGCTCTCTTT.

J is TRBJ1-5 and V is TRBV2, with D perhaps TRBD1 (5 bases). Germline V gene data show CDR1 as SNHLY and CDR2 as FYNNEI. Deletions cut 6 bases from V and 1 base from J, with 13 bases between. This CDR3 contains 15 residues. This chain's CDR3 is CASRETGTSNQPQHF. Written as DNA, the CDR3 is TGTGCCAGCAGGGAAACCGGGACCAGCAATCAGCCCCAGCATTTT.

The sample holds many counts of this clonotype. The chain has TRBV20-1 and TRBJ2-3, with D perhaps matching TRBD1 (5 bases). The CDR3 length is 14 residues. V lost 2 bases and J lost 2, with 11 bases in between. Germline CDR1 DFQATT, CDR2 SNEGSKA (reference sequence). Here the CDR3 reads CSARQGWDTDTQYF. The CDR3 nucleotides read TGCAGTGCTAGACAGGGATGGGACACAGATACGCAGTATTTT.